Each of the 28 T cell receptor beta chains below was sequenced from the same sample in a study of blood T cell repertoires in COVID-19. Libraries were prepared by immunoSEQ multiplex PCR; TCRdb keeps only in-frame clonotypes and omits some of them. The sample carries about 170,000 clones, approximately 85% recorded once. The sample comprised peripheral blood. The origin of the receptors is a man in his 60s who had recovered from COVID-19.

The chain joins TRBV9 to TRBJ1-3, with D uncertain. V was cut by 4 bases and J by 0 bases, with 11 bases left in between. The germline V gene has CDR1 SGDLS and CDR2 YYNGEE. CDR3 length: 15 amino acids. Here the CDR3 DNA reads TGTGCCAGCAGCCGAGTGACAAGCTCTGGAAACACCATATATTTT. Amino acid sequence: CASSRVTSSGNTIYF.

V is TRBV11-2 and J is TRBJ1-1; 11 nucleotides agree with TRBD1. V lost 2 bases to trimming and J lost 5 bases; unmatched junction nucleotides: 16. The CDR3 extends over 19 amino acids. CDR1 is SGHAT, CDR2 FQNNGV, per germline. The chain's CDR3 is CASSLIRKDRGLTRTEAFF. CDR3 in DNA: TGTGCCAGCAGCTTAATCCGAAAGGACAGGGGGCTGACAAGGACTGAAGCTTTCTTT.

V usage is TRBV7-9 and J usage is TRBJ1-4; 8 nucleotides line up with TRBD1. This CDR3 is 18 amino acids long. Germline values: CDR1 SEHNR, CDR2 FQNEAQ (reference sequence). V lost 3 bases to trimming and J lost 0 bases; unmatched junction nucleotides: 9. The CDR3 nucleotides read TGTGCCAGCAGCTTGGGACAGGCCTTGGTCGCAACTAATGAAAAACTGTTTTTT. It yields the protein CASSLGQALVATNEKLFF.

The chain combines TRBV25-1 with TRBJ1-2, with 9 nucleotides matching TRBD1. V shed 10 bases and J 8 bases; nucleotides not matched to a gene: 11. Germline V gene lookup returns CDR1 MGHDK and CDR2 SYGVNS. The CDR3 runs to 13 residues. CDR3 amino acids: CATQGQGIGGYTF. For the CDR3, the DNA is TGTGCCACTCAGGGACAGGGTATTGGCGGCTACACCTTC.

The chain couples TRBV6-2 or TRBV6-3 to TRBJ1-1; D is undetermined. Germline V gene data show CDR1 as MNHEY and CDR2 as SVGEGT. The CDR3 extends over 14 amino acids. Trimming left V 6 bases short and J 0 bases short, with 11 bases between. This chain's CDR3 is CASSSMALNTEAFF. CDR3 nucleotides: TGTGCCAGCAGCTCAATGGCCCTGAACACTGAAGCTTTCTTT.

V and J are TRBV19 and TRBJ2-2, with D perhaps matching TRBD2 (6 bases). CDR3 length equals 13 residues. Germline CDR1 and CDR2: LNHDA and SQIVND (reference sequence). V was trimmed by 3 bases and J by 5 bases, leaving 7 bases between them. The CDR3 nucleotides read TGTGCCAGTAGTATGGGGGGAACCGGGGAGCTGTTTTTT. This sequence encodes CASSMGGTGELFF.

The V gene is TRBV2, the J gene TRBJ2-1; 7 nucleotides agree with TRBD1. The length of the CDR3 is 12 residues. After removal of 4 bases from V and 6 bases from J, the junction contained 0 bases not matched to a gene. Germline-derived CDR1 and CDR2 are SNHLY and FYNNEI. The CDR3 sequence: CASSGDSNEQFF. As DNA, the CDR3 is TGTGCCAGCAGTGGGGACAGCAATGAGCAGTTCTTC.

This chain uses TRBV6-5 with TRBJ1-1; D might be TRBD1 (6 bases). In germline, CDR1 is MNHEY, CDR2 SVGAGI. The V end was cut by 6 bases, the J end by 4 bases, with 15 bases between. This CDR3 spans 14 amino acids. This CDR3 reads CASSLTGPATEAFF. The CDR3 region has the DNA TGTGCCAGCAGCCTTACAGGGCCCGCCACTGAAGCTTTCTTT.

This chain connects TRBV7-9 to TRBJ2-7; 7 bases agree with TRBD1. Per the germline V gene, CDR1 is SEHNR and CDR2 is FQNEAQ (reference sequence). J was trimmed by 0 bases and V by 6 bases; bases with no gene match: 8. The CDR3 extends over 15 amino acids. CDR3: CASRPGQAGSYEQYF. CDR3 DNA sequence: TGTGCCAGCAGACCCGGACAGGCGGGCTCCTACGAGCAGTACTTC.

The chain uses TRBV3-1 (or the pseudogene TRBV3-2) and TRBJ2-3; TRBD2 is a possible D gene (5 bases). V lost 2 bases and J 7 bases, leaving 7 bases between the germline ends. CDR1 and CDR2 (germline): LGHDT, YNNKEL (reference sequence). The CDR3 has 12 residues. CDR3 sequence reads: CASSQRGYTQYF. The CDR3 DNA is TGTGCCAGCAGCCAAAGAGGGTATACGCAGTATTTT.

The V gene is TRBV4-2, the J gene TRBJ1-5; D perhaps matches TRBD1 (5 bases). Germline V gene data show CDR1 as LGHNA and CDR2 as YNFKEQ. The CDR3 has 17 residues. V lost 1 base and J lost 5, with 18 bases in between. CDR3 residues: CASSQGTDTQAYQPQHF. The CDR3 bases are TGTGCCAGCAGCCAAGGTACGGACACGCAGGCCTATCAGCCCCAGCATTTT.

This clone appeared a few times. The chain recombines TRBV7-2 with TRBJ1-2; possibly TRBD1 for D (5 bases). V was trimmed by 3 bases and J by 2 bases, leaving 13 bases between them. CDR1 is SGHTA, CDR2 FQGNSA, per germline. The CDR3 covers 15 residues. The CDR3 nucleotides read TGTGCCAGCAGCTTGGGGGGAGCGTGGAACTATGGCTACACCTTC. It specifies CASSLGGAWNYGYTF.

The rearrangement joins TRBV27 to TRBJ2-7; 8 nucleotides align to TRBD1. Looked up from germline, CDR1 is MNHEY and CDR2 is SMNVEV (reference sequence). The V segment lost 8 bases and the J segment 1 base; nucleotides outside the gene matches: 7. CDR3 length: 14 residues. CDR3 sequence reads: CASGHRGRSYEQYF. Written as DNA, the CDR3 is TGTGCCAGCGGCCACAGGGGGAGGTCCTACGAGCAGTACTTC.

The gene calls are TRBV18 and TRBJ1-5; possibly TRBD1 for D (5 bases). The V gene lost 4 bases and the J gene lost 3 bases, with 19 bases spanning the gap. This CDR3 has 17 residues. The germline V gene encodes CDR1 KGHSH and CDR2 LQKENI. CDR3 amino acids: CASSRMELGVDNQPQHF. The CDR3 bases are TGTGCCAGCTCACGGATGGAGTTAGGGGTTGACAATCAGCCCCAGCATTTT.

The V and J genes are TRBV18 and TRBJ2-1; TRBD1 might be the D (6 bases). Germline assignment: CDR1 KGHSH and CDR2 LQKENI. The CDR3 runs 16 residues. V dropped 3 bases and J dropped 7 bases, with 19 bases sitting between them. CDR3 sequence reads: CASSPPRQDIGNEQFF. CDR3 DNA: TGTGCCAGCTCACCGCCAAGACAGGACATAGGGAATGAGCAGTTCTTC.

There are a few counts of this clone. The V call is TRBV7-9, the J call TRBJ2-3; 9 bases agree with TRBD1. The CDR3 extends over 15 amino acids. Germline V lookup: CDR1 SEHNR, CDR2 FQNEAQ (reference sequence). After removal of 3 bases from V and 1 base from J, the junction contained 2 bases not matched to a gene. CDR3 DNA: TGTGCCAGCAGCTTCCGGACAGGGGGCACAGATACGCAGTATTTT. Amino acid sequence: CASSFRTGGTDTQYF.

A few counts support this clone. The chain has TRBV7-3 and TRBJ2-1; 14 nucleotides line up with TRBD2. This CDR3 has 20 amino acids. Looked up from germline, CDR1 is SGHTA and CDR2 is FQGTGA. The trim removed 0 bases at V and 0 bases at J, leaving 7 bases unmatched. CDR3 DNA: TGTGCCAGCAGCTTAACCTCGACTAGCGGGGGGGCAAGCTCCTACAATGAGCAGTTCTTC. This gives the protein CASSLTSTSGGASSYNEQFF.

This clone was detected only a few times. The J gene is TRBJ1-5, the V gene TRBV27; a weak D match, TRBD1 (6 bases). Germline-derived CDR1 and CDR2 are MNHEY and SMNVEV (reference sequence). CDR3 size: 12 residues. V lost 6 bases and J 5 bases, leaving 8 bases between the germline ends. The CDR3 region is CASRNRDQPQHF. The CDR3 DNA reads TGTGCCAGCAGGAACAGGGATCAGCCCCAGCATTTT.

The rearrangement links TRBV30 to TRBJ1-5, with D perhaps matching TRBD1 (5 bases). This CDR3 comprises 14 residues. From germline, CDR1 is GTSNPN and CDR2 SVGIG (reference sequence). Trimming took off 1 base at V and 6 bases at J, with 13 bases between the two ends. This CDR3 is CAWSGGPRGQPQHF. The CDR3, as DNA: TGTGCCTGGAGTGGGGGCCCTAGGGGTCAGCCCCAGCATTTT.

The chain uses TRBV10-1 and TRBJ2-3, with D possibly TRBD1 on 5 matching bases. Germline-derived CDR1 and CDR2 are WNHNN and SYGVQD (reference sequence). V was trimmed by 0 bases and J by 6 bases, leaving 10 bases between them. The CDR3 runs to 14 residues. The CDR3 DNA is TGCGCCAGCAGTGAGTCCAAGGGGTTGGATACGCAGTATTTT. Its protein is CASSESKGLDTQYF.

The J gene is TRBJ2-3, the V gene TRBV2, with D possibly TRBD1 on 6 matching bases. CDR3 length equals 13 residues. CDR1 SNHLY and CDR2 FYNNEI come from the germline V gene. Trimming removed 6 bases from V and 3 bases from J, with 10 bases in between. CDR3 loop: CASSDTGTDTQYF. The CDR3 region has the DNA TGTGCCAGCAGCGATACAGGGACAGATACGCAGTATTTT.

This clone was seen a handful of times. The chain links TRBV6-5 to TRBJ2-7, with D tentatively TRBD1 (7 bases). Trimming took 2 bases from V and 6 from J, leaving 17 bases between them. Germline V gene data show CDR1 as MNHEY and CDR2 as SVGAGI. The CDR3 is made up of 15 amino acids. The CDR3 protein is CASSYGHRQGGEQYF. DNA for the CDR3: TGTGCCAGCAGTTACGGTCACCGACAGGGAGGCGAGCAGTACTTC.

This chain joins TRBV9 and TRBJ2-1; 12 bases fit TRBD2. The germline CDR1 and CDR2 sequences are SGDLS and YYNGEE. This CDR3 has 17 residues. V shed 0 bases and J 4 bases; nucleotides not matched to a gene: 5. In nucleotides, the CDR3 is TGTGCCAGCAGCGTAGGGCTAGCGGGGGGGCCTTACAATGAGCAGTTCTTC. As protein: CASSVGLAGGPYNEQFF.

This clone was detected only a few times. The J gene is TRBJ2-6, the V gene TRBV7-9; D call uncertain. The CDR3 consists of 15 residues. V lost 3 bases to trimming and J lost 1 base, with 7 bases between them. In germline, CDR1 is SEHNR, CDR2 FQNEAQ (reference sequence). CDR3 protein: CASSFVLSGANVLTF. CDR3 coding DNA: TGTGCCAGCAGCTTTGTCTTGTCTGGGGCCAACGTCCTGACTTTC.

The chain carries TRBV19 and TRBJ1-5; perhaps TRBD1 as D (5 bases). CDR1 LNHDA and CDR2 SQIVND come from the germline V gene (reference sequence). This CDR3 has 16 residues. V lost 4 bases, J lost 6 bases, and 19 bases lay in between. The DNA for the CDR3 is TGTGCCAGTAGTACCCGACCTGGGGGGTTGGGTCAGCCCCAGCATTTT. Residues: CASSTRPGGLGQPQHF.

CDR3 loop: CASSVGRQLTYEQYF. The CDR3 coding sequence is TGTGCCAGCAGCGTAGGTCGACAGCTTACCTACGAGCAGTACTTC. The V call is TRBV9, the J call TRBJ2-7; TRBD1 might be the D (5 bases). From germline, CDR1 is SGDLS and CDR2 YYNGEE. Trimming left V 0 bases short and J 2 bases short, with 12 bases between. This CDR3 contains 15 residues.

The chain combines TRBV9 with TRBJ1-3; no reliable D call. Per germline, CDR1 SGDLS and CDR2 YYNGEE. Trimming removed 2 bases from V and 0 bases from J, with 9 bases in between. The CDR3 sequence is 15 residues long. CDR3 sequence reads: CASSVEPFSGNTIYF. CDR3 sequence (DNA): TGTGCCAGCAGCGTCGAGCCCTTCTCTGGAAACACCATATATTTT.

The genes are TRBV9 and TRBJ1-2; D may be TRBD1 (5 bases). The germline V and J ends were trimmed by 0 bases and 3 bases, with 9 bases remaining between them. CDR1 and CDR2 from the germline V gene are SGDLS and YYNGEE. The CDR3 totals 14 residues. CDR3 region: CASSVGQGYYGYTF. The CDR3 DNA is TGTGCCAGCAGCGTAGGGCAGGGATACTATGGCTACACCTTC. Based on the CDR3 plus reference TRBV9 and TRBJ1-2, the full variable domain is DSGVTQTPKHLITATGQRVTLRCSPRSGDLSVYWYQQSLDQGLQFLIQYYNGEERAKGNILERFSAQQFPDLHSELNLSSLELGDSALYFCASSVGQGYYGYTFGSGTRLTVV.